This TCR beta chain was recorded in a study of post-analysis software for immune sequencing data. About the research overall: Courses of disease covered relapsing-remitting, secondary progressive and progressive-relapsing multiple sclerosis. The study's findings and limits: Five TRBV segments, including TRBV5-6, TRBV5-1 and TRBV20-1, were more frequent in patients than controls.

Trimming removed 6 bases from V and 0 bases from J, with 6 bases in between. CDR1 is ENHRY, CDR2 SYGVKD, per germline. This CDR3 is built from 14 residues. Unique molecular identifiers were built into the TCR beta cDNA libraries. Using its own MiXCR run on the PCR reads, TCRdb lists one record per CDR3 protein. This table holds approximately 460,000 distinct CDR3 sequences, roughly 45% found once. Note on this clonotype: Its specificity is not known.

The chain carries TRBV10-3 and TRBJ2-6, with unresolved D. This clonotype was sampled from a girl under 18 with multiple sclerosis. Sequenced sample: blood. As DNA, the CDR3 is TGTGCCATCAGGTCAAGCTCTGGGGCCAACGTCCTGACTTTC. Translation gives CAIRSSSGANVLTF.